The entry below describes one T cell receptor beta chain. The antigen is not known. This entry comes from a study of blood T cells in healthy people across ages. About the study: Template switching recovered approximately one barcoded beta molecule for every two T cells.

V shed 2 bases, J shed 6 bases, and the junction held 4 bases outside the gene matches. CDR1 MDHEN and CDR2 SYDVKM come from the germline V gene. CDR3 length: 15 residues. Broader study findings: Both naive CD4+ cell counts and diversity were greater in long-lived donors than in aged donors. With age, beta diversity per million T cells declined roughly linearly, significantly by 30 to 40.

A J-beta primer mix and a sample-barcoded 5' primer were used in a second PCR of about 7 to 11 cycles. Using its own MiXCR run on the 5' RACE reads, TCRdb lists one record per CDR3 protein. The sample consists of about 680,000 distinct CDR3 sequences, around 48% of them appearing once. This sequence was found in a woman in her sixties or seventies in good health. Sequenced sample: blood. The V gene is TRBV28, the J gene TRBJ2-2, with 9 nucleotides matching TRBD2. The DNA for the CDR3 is TGTGCCAGCAGTTTACAGGGACTAGCTTCCGGGGAGCTGTTTTTT. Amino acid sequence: CASSLQGLASGELFF.